The 8 T cell receptor beta chains below all came from one sample that was sequenced in a study of T cell clones after liver transplantation. The data were produced by immunoSEQ multiplex PCR, yet TCRdb's version contains in-frame clones alone and is incomplete. The sample lists roughly 80,000 clones; 70% to 85% were seen once. This specimen was CD4+ T cells from blood, taken approximately 45 months after liver transplant. The receptor source for this set is a human patient who received a liver transplant. Some T cells may have originated in the graft donor.

The chain uses TRBV7-8 and TRBJ2-2; D is unclear. This CDR3 has 14 amino acids. Trimming pared 2 bases from V and 4 bases from J, leaving 8 bases between. The germline CDR1 and CDR2 sequences are SGHVS and FQNEAQ. The CDR3 DNA reads TGTGCCAGCAGCTTACGGCGGCTCACCGGGGAGCTGTTTTTT. Protein: CASSLRRLTGELFF.

The chain recombines TRBV13 with TRBJ2-2, with no clear D. The germline gives CDR1 PRHDT, CDR2 FYEKMQ (reference sequence). V lost 0 bases and J lost 0, with 17 bases in between. CDR3 length: 19 residues. The CDR3, as DNA: TGTGCCAGCAGCTTAGGATGGGCGTTGACGGAAGCGAACACCGGGGAGCTGTTTTTT. It encodes CASSLGWALTEANTGELFF. Full variable domain (remainder filled in from reference TRBV13 and TRBJ2-2): AAGVIQSPRHLIKEKRETATLKCYPIPRHDTVYWYQQGPGQDPQFLISFYEKMQSDKGSIPDRFSAQQFSDYHSELNMSSLELGDSALYFCASSLGWALTEANTGELFFGEGSRLTVL.

The V gene is TRBV5-1, the J gene TRBJ2-5; D tentatively fits TRBD1 or TRBD2 (6 bases each). The CDR3 covers 14 residues. Germline V gene data show CDR1 as SGHRS and CDR2 as YFSETQ. V lost 0 bases and J lost 4, with 10 bases in between. The CDR3 loop is CASSLAGDSETQYF. The CDR3 nucleotides are TGCGCCAGCAGCTTGGCAGGGGACTCAGAGACCCAGTACTTC.

The rearrangement links TRBV19 to TRBJ2-3; D remains unclear. Germline V CDR1 and CDR2: LNHDA, SQIVND (reference sequence). The CDR3 has 12 amino acids. The V and J ends lost 3 bases and 3 bases respectively, with 4 bases between them. Here the CDR3 DNA reads TGTGCCAGTAGTATGACTACAGATACGCAGTATTTT. As protein: CASSMTTDTQYF.

This clone has just a few counts. The chain recombines TRBV28 with TRBJ1-2; D possibly corresponds to TRBD1 (5 bases). CDR1 MDHEN and CDR2 SYDVKM come from the germline V gene. The germline V and J ends were trimmed by 2 bases and 7 bases, with 8 bases remaining between them. The CDR3 spans 12 residues. DNA for the CDR3: TGTGCCAGCAGTTTAGGGGCGCCTGGCTACACCTTC. This translates into CASSLGAPGYTF.

The table lists this clone with a count of one. The V and J genes are TRBV9 and TRBJ2-3; D assignment may be TRBD1 or TRBD2 (5 bases each). Trimming removed 2 bases from V and 2 bases from J, with 9 bases in between. Germline CDR1 SGDLS, CDR2 YYNGEE. This CDR3 region has 14 residues. The DNA of the CDR3 is TGTGCCAGCAGCGTGGGGGAGAACACAGATACGCAGTATTTT. Translation gives CASSVGENTDTQYF. Based on the CDR3 plus reference TRBV9 and TRBJ2-3, the full variable domain is DSGVTQTPKHLITATGQRVTLRCSPRSGDLSVYWYQQSLDQGLQFLIQYYNGEERAKGNILERFSAQQFPDLHSELNLSSLELGDSALYFCASSVGENTDTQYFGPGTRLTVL.

V gene TRBV11-2 combines with J gene TRBJ2-1; D possibly corresponds to TRBD1 (5 bases). This CDR3 spans 14 amino acids. Germline CDR1 reads SGHAT; CDR2 reads FQNNGV. Trimming shortened V by 2 bases and J by 2 bases, and 7 bases separated the two germline ends. The CDR3 loop reads CASSLRTPYNEQFF. DNA of the CDR3: TGTGCCAGCAGCTTAAGGACACCCTACAATGAGCAGTTCTTC.

This clone was observed once. This chain links TRBV29-1 with TRBJ2-7, with TRBD2 identical over 14 bases. The germline V gene has CDR1 SQVTM and CDR2 ANQGSEA. CDR3 length: 16 residues. V shed 4 bases, J shed 1 base, and the junction held 6 bases outside the gene matches. In DNA form, the CDR3 reads TGCAGCGTTGTGACTAGCGGGAGGGCCCGGTCCTACGAGCAGTACTTC. It encodes CSVVTSGRARSYEQYF.